These 15 T cell receptor beta chains were all obtained from the same sample, sequenced in a study of cytomegalovirus exposure and HLA in healthy donors. The repertoire was sequenced with immunoSEQ multiplex PCR; TCRdb's copy has only in-frame clones and lacks some. The sample holds 150,000 to 200,000 clones, around nine tenths seen once. Sequencing input: PBMCs. The receptors shown here come from a woman younger than 35 in good health and CMV-seropositive.

This clone was counted a single time. This chain connects TRBV6-6 to TRBJ2-3; 7 positions agree with TRBD1. The germline CDR1 and CDR2 sequences are MNHNY and SVGAGI (reference sequence). This CDR3 spans 15 amino acids. The V gene end was trimmed by 6 bases and the J gene end by 0 bases; junction bases not matched to a gene: 6. The CDR3 DNA reads TGTGCCAGCAGCACAGGGGATCAAAGCACAGATACGCAGTATTTT. It encodes CASSTGDQSTDTQYF.

V usage is TRBV30 and J usage is TRBJ2-7; possibly TRBD2 for D (6 bases). The CDR3 consists of 15 residues. Trimming stripped 1 base from V and 0 bases from J, with 13 bases between. CDR1 is GTSNPN, CDR2 SVGIG, per germline (reference sequence). CDR3 bases: TGTGCCTGGAGTGCCTTAGCGACTAGCTCCTACGAGCAGTACTTC. It specifies CAWSALATSSYEQYF. Full variable domain (missing parts from reference TRBV30 and TRBJ2-7): SQTIHQWPATLVQPVGSPLSLECTVEGTSNPNLYWYRQAAGRGLQLLFYSVGIGQISSEVPQNLSASRPQDRQFILSSKKLLLSDSGFYLCAWSALATSSYEQYFGPGTRLTVT.

The gene calls are TRBV2 and TRBJ1-1, with D possibly being TRBD1 (6 bases). V gave up 0 bases and J gave up 0 bases, with 11 bases separating them. The CDR3 length is 16 residues. CDR1 SNHLY and CDR2 FYNNEI come from the germline V gene. The DNA of the CDR3 is TGTGCCAGCAGTGAAGCGGGGGGGCGGCTGAACACTGAAGCTTTCTTT. This gives the protein CASSEAGGRLNTEAFF.

Worth noting for this clone: At one end, the junction sequence differs from germline, possibly due to a read error. V and J are TRBV5-4 and TRBJ2-1; the match to TRBD2 covers 10 bases. Looked up from germline, CDR1 is SGHNT and CDR2 is YYREEE (reference sequence). The CDR3 spans 15 residues. DNA for the CDR3: TGTGCCAGCAGGTTGGGGCTAGCGGGAGAGGTTGAGCAGTTCTTC. Its translation is CASRLGLAGEVEQFF.

The chain links TRBV6-5 to TRBJ2-1; D might be TRBD2 (6 bases). The ends were cut back, 5 bases at V and 2 bases at J, with 7 bases in the middle. The CDR3 is 13 residues long. The germline gives CDR1 MNHEY, CDR2 SVGAGI. The DNA of the CDR3 is TGTGCCAGCAGTAGGACTACCTACAATGAGCAGTTCTTC. Translated: CASSRTTYNEQFF.

The table lists this clone with a few counts. An end of the junction differs from the germline gene, which may be a read error. The genes are TRBV7-7 and TRBJ1-3; tentatively, D is TRBD1 (5 bases). The CDR3 extends over 13 amino acids. Germline CDR1 and CDR2: SSHAT and FNYEAQ (reference sequence). CDR3 region: CASSAGHGNTIYF. The CDR3 coding sequence is TGTGCTAGCAGCGCAGGGCACGGAAACACCATATATTTT.

The chain carries TRBV5-1 and TRBJ1-5, with TRBD1 as a possible D gene (6 bases). Germline CDR1 SGHRS, CDR2 YFSETQ. This CDR3 has 14 residues. Trimming took off 4 bases at V and 3 bases at J, with 11 bases between the two ends. CDR3 sequence (DNA): TGCGCCAGCAGCCTGGACAGCTTCAATCAGCCCCAGCATTTT. Its translation is CASSLDSFNQPQHF.

The chain carries TRBV4-1 and TRBJ2-1; D may be TRBD1 (6 bases). V gave up 4 bases and J gave up 6 bases, with 10 bases separating them. The CDR3 consists of 13 residues. CDR1 and CDR2 from the germline V gene are MGHRA and YSYEKL. CDR3 protein: CASSLGQSNEQFF. CDR3 coding DNA: TGCGCCAGCAGCCTAGGACAGTCCAATGAGCAGTTCTTC.

This chain links TRBV11-3 with TRBJ1-1; D is undetermined. Germline V lookup: CDR1 SGHNT, CDR2 YENEEA. The CDR3 runs 13 residues. V was pared by 5 bases and J by 4 bases, with 11 bases between. CDR3 DNA: TGTGCCAGCAGCCTCACAGAGTCCACTGAAGCTTTCTTT. It codes for CASSLTESTEAFF.

This chain connects TRBV7-7 to TRBJ2-1, with 11 bases fitting TRBD2. Looked up from germline, CDR1 is SSHAT and CDR2 is FNYEAQ (reference sequence). The CDR3 runs 14 residues. This CDR3 is CASQRLAGLNEQFF. CDR3 in DNA: TGTGCTAGTCAAAGACTAGCGGGGTTAAATGAGCAGTTCTTC.

This rearrangement joins TRBV6-1 to TRBJ2-3, with TRBD2 identical over 11 bases. The CDR3 contains 15 residues. Germline trimming cut 3 bases from V and 5 bases from J; bases unmatched to any gene: 4. Germline-derived CDR1 and CDR2 are MNHNS and SASEGT. In DNA form, the CDR3 reads TGTGCCAGCAGTGACCTAGCGGGAGGCAGAGATACGCAGTATTTT. Amino acids: CASSDLAGGRDTQYF.

The chain joins TRBV7-2 to TRBJ1-5; 7 nucleotides line up with TRBD1. V lost 5 bases, J lost 1 base, and 8 bases stayed unmatched. There are 16 residues in the CDR3. CDR1 SGHTA and CDR2 FQGNSA come from the germline V gene. Written as DNA, the CDR3 is TGTGCCAGCAGCCGACAGGGCCCCCGGAGCAATCAGCCCCAGCATTTT. The encoded protein is CASSRQGPRSNQPQHF.

The CDR3 DNA is TGTGCCAGTAGGGACAGGGGGGCCTACGAGCAGTACTTC. It codes for CASRDRGAYEQYF. The rearrangement uses TRBV19 and TRBJ2-7; 10 bases align to TRBD1. The CDR3 spans 13 residues. The trim removed 6 bases at V and 2 bases at J, leaving 1 base unmatched. Germline V CDR1 and CDR2: LNHDA, SQIVND (reference sequence).

CDR3 residues: CASSRSSSQYF. DNA for the CDR3: TGTGCCAGCAGCCGGAGTTCCTCCCAGTACTTC. J is TRBJ2-5 and V is TRBV16; D is unresolved. Between the trimmed V and J ends, which lost 4 bases and 9 bases, there was a span of 9 bases. CDR3 length: 11 amino acids. The germline V gene has CDR1 KGHSY and CDR2 FQNENV.

The genes are TRBV19 and TRBJ2-7; D perhaps matches TRBD2 (5 bases). The CDR3 is 16 amino acids. Trimming cost V 3 bases and J 3 bases, with 18 bases left between them. Germline assignment: CDR1 LNHDA and CDR2 SQIVND (reference sequence). The CDR3 DNA reads TGTGCCAGTAGTATTTCTTTCGGTAATCGGGGCTACGAGCAGTACTTC. Translated, it gives CASSISFGNRGYEQYF.